The 10 T cell receptor beta chains listed next were all sequenced from one sample in a study of T cell responses to AZD1222 COVID-19 vaccine. TCRdb keeps only in-frame clones here, not all; method: immunoSEQ multiplex PCR. The repertoire holds some 110,000 clones, with approximately 84% as singletons. The starting material was peripheral blood, obtained on day 0 of AZD1222 vaccination. These receptors were obtained from an adult in good health.

J is TRBJ2-7 and V is TRBV19; the D gene is possibly TRBD2 (7 bases). Germline loops: CDR1 LNHDA, CDR2 SQIVND (reference sequence). The CDR3 has 14 residues. Trimming shortened V by 6 bases and J by 2 bases, and 14 bases separated the two germline ends. The CDR3 DNA is TGTGCCAGTAGCCTGGGGGGGCCCACCTACGAGCAGTACTTC. It translates to CASSLGGPTYEQYF. Supplemented by reference TRBV19 and TRBJ2-7, the full variable domain reads DGGITQSPKYLFRKEGQNVTLSCEQNLNHDAMYWYRQDPGQGLRLIYYSQIVNDFQKGDIAEGYSVSREKKESFPLTVTSAQKNPTAFYLCASSLGGPTYEQYFGPGTRLTVT.

The table lists this clone with a count of one. The V gene is TRBV5-1, the J gene TRBJ1-4; the D gene is possibly TRBD1 (6 bases). V lost 0 bases, J lost 7 bases, and 10 bases lay in between. Germline V CDR1 and CDR2: SGHRS, YFSETQ. This CDR3 is 14 amino acids long. CDR3 sequence: CASSLAGGGEKLFF. In DNA, the CDR3 is TGCGCCAGCAGCTTGGCCGGGGGCGGTGAAAAACTGTTTTTT. Looking up the rest from reference TRBV5-1 and TRBJ1-4 gives the full variable domain: KAGVTQTPRYLIKTRGQQVTLSCSPISGHRSVSWYQQTPGQGLQFLFEYFSETQRNKGNFPGRFSGRQFSNSRSEMNVSTLELGDSALYLCASSLAGGGEKLFFGSGTQLSVL.

The chain links TRBV27 to TRBJ1-2, with TRBD1 matching 8 bases. This CDR3 spans 14 amino acids. Trimming took 4 bases from V and 3 from J; bases not matched to a gene: 4. In germline, CDR1 is MNHEY, CDR2 SMNVEV (reference sequence). DNA for the CDR3: TGTGCCAGCAGTTATACAGGGGGGCACTATGGCTACACCTTC. The encoded protein is CASSYTGGHYGYTF.

The genes are TRBV11-3 and TRBJ2-5; no definite D call. Germline CDR1 and CDR2: SGHNT and YENEEA. The CDR3 spans 13 residues. V lost 5 bases to trimming and J lost 5 bases, with 12 bases between them. The CDR3 DNA follows: TGTGCCAGCAGCACCCTCGAAGGGGAGACCCAGTACTTC. Amino acids: CASSTLEGETQYF.

The chain employs TRBV29-1 and TRBJ1-1; D is uncertain. The germline V gene encodes CDR1 SQVTM and CDR2 ANQGSEA. Trimming removed 0 bases from V and 4 bases from J, with 15 bases in between. CDR3 length: 15 residues. CDR3 loop: CSVEDQDEMSTEAFF. The CDR3 bases are TGCAGCGTTGAAGATCAAGACGAGATGAGCACTGAAGCTTTCTTT.

The genes are TRBV15 and TRBJ1-1, with a possible D match to TRBD1 (5 bases). Trimming stripped 1 base from V and 9 bases from J, with 15 bases between. The CDR3 contains 14 residues. Germline-derived CDR1 and CDR2 are LNHNV and YYDKDF (reference sequence). CDR3 coding DNA: TGTGCCACCAGCAGAGTTCGGGCAGGGCTAAAAGCTTTCTTT. Protein product: CATSRVRAGLKAFF. The whole variable domain, filled in from reference TRBV15 and TRBJ1-1, reads DAMVIQNPRYQVTQFGKPVTLSCSQTLNHNVMYWYQQKSSQAPKLLFHYYDKDFNNEADTPDNFQSRRPNTSFCFLDIRSPGLGDTAMYLCATSRVRAGLKAFFGQGTRLTVV.

This chain links TRBV24-1 with TRBJ1-2, with TRBD1 identical over 8 bases. The CDR3 has 15 amino acids. The V gene end was trimmed by 3 bases and the J gene end by 4 bases; junction bases not matched to a gene: 6. Germline CDR1 reads KGHDR; CDR2 reads SFDVKD. CDR3 residues: CATSDPGGASYGYTF. CDR3 sequence (DNA): TGTGCCACCAGTGATCCAGGGGGCGCCAGCTATGGCTACACCTTC.

Only a few counts were recorded for this clone. V gene TRBV20-1 combines with J gene TRBJ1-6; D possibly corresponds to TRBD1 (5 bases). There are 15 residues in the CDR3. CDR1 is DFQATT, CDR2 SNEGSKA, per germline (reference sequence). Trimming shortened V by 3 bases and J by 8 bases, and 17 bases separated the two germline ends. The CDR3 here is CSASMGPGEYSPLHF. Written as DNA, the CDR3 is TGCAGTGCTAGTATGGGGCCCGGGGAGTATTCACCCCTCCACTTT.

This chain links TRBV5-1 with TRBJ2-1, with D possibly being TRBD1 or TRBD2 (6 bases each). V lost 5 bases and J lost 2, with 14 bases in between. This CDR3 is built from 15 residues. Germline CDR1 is SGHRS and CDR2 is YFSETQ. The CDR3 bases are TGCGCCAGCAGTTCTACGGGGGCCGCCTACAATGAGCAGTTCTTC. It translates to CASSSTGAAYNEQFF.

V and J are TRBV18 and TRBJ1-5, with TRBD1 matching over 8 bases. Germline lookup yields CDR1 KGHSH and CDR2 LQKENI. V was clipped by 6 bases and J by 0 bases; unmatched bases: 16. The CDR3 length is 19 residues. CDR3 sequence reads: CASSEGPGGETYSNQPQHF. The CDR3 nucleotides read TGTGCCAGCTCCGAGGGTCCAGGGGGCGAAACCTATAGCAATCAGCCCCAGCATTTT.